This passage covers 17 T cell receptor beta chains from one sample sequenced in a study of T cell changes during pregnancy in multiple sclerosis. The method was immunoSEQ multiplex PCR; TCRdb's version includes in-frame clones alone and lacks a portion of them. The sample has about 36,000 clones; 90% to 95% are singletons. The sample consisted of CD4+ T cells from peripheral blood mononuclear cells, taken in the second trimester of pregnancy. These receptors originate from a female donor in good health, enrolled as a control in a pregnancy study.

The chain combines TRBV5-5 with TRBJ2-1, with D maybe TRBD2 (6 bases). V lost 0 bases and J lost 0, with 10 bases in between. Germline CDR1 reads SGHKS; CDR2 reads YYEKEE (reference sequence). CDR3 length: 16 amino acids. The CDR3 DNA sequence: TGTGCCAGCAGCTTGGCGGGGGAAAGCTCCTACAATGAGCAGTTCTTC. Translating it yields CASSLAGESSYNEQFF.

The rearrangement uses TRBV6-1 and TRBJ1-4; weak D call: TRBD1 (5 bases). Trimming removed 4 bases at V and 5 bases at J, with 17 bases between. CDR1 and CDR2 from the germline V gene are MNHNS and SASEGT. This CDR3 comprises 16 residues. In DNA form, the CDR3 reads TGTGCCAGCAGTGCGGGAGTCGGGGGATTCAATGAAAAACTGTTTTTT. It codes for CASSAGVGGFNEKLFF.

The chain has TRBV19 and TRBJ2-7, with TRBD1 matching 8 bases. The germline gives CDR1 LNHDA, CDR2 SQIVND (reference sequence). With 6 bases clipped from V and 3 bases from J, the junction kept 4 bases outside the gene matches. The CDR3 extends over 13 amino acids. The CDR3 DNA reads TGTGCCAGTAGGGGGACAGGACGCTACGAGCAGTACTTC. It translates to CASRGTGRYEQYF.

This clone has just a few counts. The chain combines TRBV6-4 with TRBJ1-1; D is unclear. V lost 4 bases and J 0 bases, leaving 6 bases between the germline ends. Germline CDR1 and CDR2: MRHNA and SNTAGT. The CDR3 length is 13 residues. The CDR3 DNA reads as TGTGCCAGCAGTGGGGGAGTGAACACTGAAGCTTTCTTT. This codes for CASSGGVNTEAFF.

The chain links TRBV7-2 to TRBJ2-7; no clear D gene. The CDR3 has 14 residues. Germline CDR1 is SGHTA and CDR2 is FQGNSA. V was pared by 5 bases and J by 0 bases, with 11 bases between. CDR3 bases: TGTGCCAGCAGCCCCGTACGGGTCTCCTACGAGCAGTACTTC. This codes for CASSPVRVSYEQYF. The full variable domain, rest sourced from reference TRBV7-2 and TRBJ2-7, is GAGVSQSPSNKVTEKGKDVELRCDPISGHTALYWYRQSLGQGLEFLIYFQGNSAPDKSGLPSDRFSAERTGGSVSTLTIQRTQQEDSAVYLCASSPVRVSYEQYFGPGTRLTVT.

The chain combines TRBV6-1 with TRBJ2-7; TRBD1 might be the D (6 bases). This CDR3 comprises 14 residues. Germline lookup yields CDR1 MNHNS and CDR2 SASEGT. Between the trimmed V and J ends, which lost 6 bases and 3 bases, there was a span of 15 bases. CDR3 residues: CASSRGGGVYEQYF. CDR3 bases: TGTGCCAGCAGCAGGGGTGGGGGCGTCTACGAGCAGTACTTC.

Note on this clone: At one end, the junction sequence differs from germline, possibly due to a read error. The gene calls are TRBV2 and TRBJ2-2, with 9 bases that match TRBD2. Germline CDR1 reads SNHLY; CDR2 reads FYNNEI. The CDR3 extends over 13 amino acids. In nucleotides, the CDR3 is TGTGCCAGCAGCGAAGCGGGAGGCGGGGAGCTGTTTTTT. Translated: CASSEAGGGELFF.

The chain joins TRBV19 to TRBJ2-1, with TRBD2 matching over 7 bases. The J segment lost 2 bases and the V segment lost 7 bases, leaving 5 bases of the junction unmatched. This CDR3 has 14 residues. CDR1 LNHDA and CDR2 SQIVND come from the germline V gene (reference sequence). The CDR3 nucleotides are TGTGCCAGTAACTCCGCGGGGGCCTACAATGAGCAGTTCTTC. It translates to CASNSAGAYNEQFF.

V usage is TRBV19 and J usage is TRBJ1-2; 7 bases fit TRBD1. This CDR3 has 14 amino acids. The germline gives CDR1 LNHDA, CDR2 SQIVND (reference sequence). V shed 0 bases, J shed 8 bases, and the junction held 6 bases outside the gene matches. This CDR3 reads CASSIETGVDGYTF. The DNA of the CDR3 is TGTGCCAGTAGTATAGAAACAGGGGTCGACGGCTACACCTTC.

V gene TRBV5-1 combines with J gene TRBJ2-1, with D possibly matching TRBD2 (6 bases). CDR1 and CDR2 (germline): SGHRS, YFSETQ. Trimming removed 2 bases at V and 0 bases at J, with 9 bases between. The CDR3 extends over 15 amino acids. The CDR3 DNA is TGCGCCAGCAGCTTTCGGCGGGACTCCTACAATGAGCAGTTCTTC. Protein sequence: CASSFRRDSYNEQFF.

This clone was detected once. The rearrangement uses TRBV2 and TRBJ2-5, with a possible D match to TRBD2 (7 bases). Trimming took 3 bases from V and 4 from J, leaving 15 bases between them. From germline, CDR1 is SNHLY and CDR2 FYNNEI. CDR3 length: 15 amino acids. The CDR3 here is CASSERGGAVETQYF. In nucleotides, the CDR3 is TGTGCCAGCAGTGAGAGGGGGGGGGCAGTAGAGACCCAGTACTTC.

This clone showed up just once. J is TRBJ2-5 and V is TRBV12-2; the table calls TRBD2, which could not be checked here. TRBV12-2 is classified as a pseudogene. The CDR3 runs to 18 residues. The DNA for the CDR3 is TGTGCAAGTCGCTTAGCCGGACTAGCGGGGGGCTTTCAAGAGACCCAGTACTTC. Translated, it gives CASRLAGLAGGFQETQYF.

V and J are TRBV4-2 and TRBJ2-2; 10 bases map to TRBD2. The CDR3 consists of 18 residues. Germline V gene sequence: CDR1 LGHNA, CDR2 YNFKEQ. Unmatched junction bases numbered 9, after V lost 4 bases and J lost 1 base. The CDR3: CASSLFIAGGRNTGELFF. In DNA, the CDR3 is TGTGCCAGCAGCCTATTCATAGCGGGGGGCCGGAACACCGGGGAGCTGTTTTTT.

This chain uses TRBV11-3 with TRBJ2-7; TRBD2 agrees at 12 bases. Germline CDR1 SGHNT, CDR2 YENEEA. The CDR3 runs 14 residues. V shed 3 bases and J 6 bases; nucleotides not matched to a gene: 3. The CDR3 nucleotides are TGTGCCAGCAGCTTGACTAGCGGGAGTCGCGAGCAGTACTTC. As protein: CASSLTSGSREQYF.

V is TRBV5-4 and J is TRBJ2-3; the match to TRBD2 covers 10 bases. V shed 2 bases, J shed 0 bases, and the junction held 9 bases outside the gene matches. CDR1 and CDR2 (germline): SGHNT, YYREEE (reference sequence). The CDR3 contains 18 residues. The CDR3: CASSFPGLALRSTDTQYF. The CDR3 DNA sequence: TGTGCCAGCAGCTTTCCGGGACTAGCGTTACGAAGCACAGATACGCAGTATTTT.

CDR3 sequence reads: CASSANQGNGYTF. CDR3 coding DNA: TGTGCCAGCAGTGCAAACCAGGGGAATGGCTACACCTTC. The chain combines TRBV6-5 with TRBJ1-2; possibly TRBD1 for D (6 bases). The CDR3 sequence is 13 residues long. Trimming took 5 bases from V and 6 from J, leaving 13 bases between them. Germline V CDR1 and CDR2: MNHEY, SVGAGI.

This chain links TRBV9 with TRBJ1-1; D unclear. The CDR3 length is 13 residues. The germline V and J ends were trimmed by 0 bases and 3 bases, with 6 bases remaining between them. Per the germline V gene, CDR1 is SGDLS and CDR2 is YYNGEE. The DNA for the CDR3 is TGTGCCAGCAGCGTAGAGCCTGACACTGAAGCTTTCTTT. It yields the protein CASSVEPDTEAFF.